This T cell receptor beta chain originates from a study of OX40 agonist ivuxolimab in advanced cancers. Turning to the study itself: Across the patients, intravenous ivuxolimab was delivered every 2 weeks at 0.01 to 10 mg/kg.

Clones were sequenced by immunoSEQ multiplex PCR, and TCRdb holds only the in-frame ones, with some missing. Of some 83,000 clones detected, around 84% appear once; the ten largest clones hold 6% to 8%. Trimming cost V 3 bases and J 8 bases; bases outside gene matches: 6. This CDR3 has 15 amino acids. Per germline, CDR1 SGHTA and CDR2 FQGNSA. Notes on the study in general: Doses of 0.1 to 3.0 mg/kg were accompanied by clonal expansion of CD4+ and CD8+ blood T cells by week 6.

A word on this clone: What it binds is not known.

V gene TRBV7-2 combines with J gene TRBJ1-6; the match to TRBD1 covers 8 bases. This receptor was obtained from an adult with an advanced solid tumor such as melanoma, head and neck, liver or kidney cancer. The sequencing here drew on CD4+ or CD8+ T cells sorted from blood, taken in a trial of the OX40 agonist ivuxolimab. CDR3 amino acids: CASSFISGGDSPLHF. The CDR3 bases are TGTGCCAGCAGCTTCATCTCAGGGGGCGATTCACCCCTCCACTTT.